These 25 T cell receptor beta chains came from one sample sequenced in a study of identical twins. TCRdb passed the 5' RACE reads through MiXCR, listing each CDR3 protein once. Of 1.5 million to 2 million distinct CDR3 sequences listed, roughly 35% are singletons. The sequenced sample consisted of cord blood. Source of these receptors: a newborn girl in good health.

J is TRBJ2-3 and V is TRBV2; 12 bases are a match to TRBD2. J lost 5 bases, V lost 8 bases, and 5 bases had no gene match. Germline assignment: CDR1 SNHLY and CDR2 FYNNEI. This CDR3 is built from 14 residues. In nucleotides, the CDR3 is TGTGCCAGCGAGAGACTAGCGGGAGAAGATACGCAGTATTTT. Its translation is CASERLAGEDTQYF.

This clonotype was detected a few times. This sequence joins TRBV20-1 and TRBJ2-7; D is possibly TRBD1 (5 bases). The CDR3 covers 14 residues. Germline V gene sequence: CDR1 DFQATT, CDR2 SNEGSKA (reference sequence). Trimming removed 3 bases at V and 0 bases at J, with 12 bases between. Written as DNA, the CDR3 is TGCAGTGCTAGCCGACAGCTTAGCTCCTACGAGCAGTACTTC. This gives the protein CSASRQLSSYEQYF.

The chain is built from TRBV12-3 or TRBV12-4 and TRBJ1-1; 11 bases are shared with TRBD1. The CDR3 is made up of 19 amino acids. V lost 6 bases, J lost 1 base, and 16 bases stayed unmatched. Here the CDR3 DNA reads TGTGCCAGCAGGACCGGGACAGGGGGAACCTTTTCCGCGAACACTGAAGCTTTCTTT. It encodes CASRTGTGGTFSANTEAFF.

The chain combines TRBV12-5 with TRBJ2-3; 12 nucleotides match TRBD2. V gave up 4 bases and J gave up 2 bases; unmatched junction bases: 1. Per germline, CDR1 LGHNT and CDR2 FRNRAP. This CDR3 is built from 15 residues. Here the CDR3 DNA reads TGTGCTAGTGGTTGGACTAGCGGGACCACAGATACGCAGTATTTT. Residues: CASGWTSGTTDTQYF.

Remarks on this clonotype: Relative to the germline gene, one junction end is altered; a read error may explain this. The gene calls are TRBV6-5 and TRBJ2-3, with 7 bases aligning to TRBD2. This CDR3 contains 12 residues. CDR1 is MNHEY, CDR2 SVGAGI, per germline. The CDR3 region is CASSYRGDTQSF. CDR3 bases: TGTGCCAGCAGTTACCGGGGGGATACGCAGTCTTTT.

This chain joins TRBV20-1 and TRBJ1-2; D is possibly TRBD1 (6 bases). This CDR3 has 12 amino acids. The germline V and J ends were trimmed by 5 bases and 6 bases, with 13 bases remaining between them. Per germline, CDR1 DFQATT and CDR2 SNEGSKA (reference sequence). In DNA, the CDR3 is TGCAGTGCTGGCAGGGGTCTAGATGGCTACACCTTC. Protein product: CSAGRGLDGYTF.

This clonotype has only a few counts. CDR3 in amino acids: CASSLLLAEQYF. CDR3 in DNA: TGTGCCAGCAGTTTATTATTGGCAGAGCAGTACTTC. This chain links TRBV28 with TRBJ2-7, with unresolved D. Germline-derived CDR1 and CDR2 are MDHEN and SYDVKM. This CDR3 region has 12 residues. The ends were cut back, 1 base at V and 7 bases at J, with 8 bases in the middle.

V and J are TRBV20-1 and TRBJ2-1, with D uncertain. The DNA end is a closer match to TRBJ2-7, so the J assignment may be wrong. CDR1 is DFQATT and CDR2 is SNEGSKA in the germline V gene (reference sequence). This CDR3 contains 13 residues. CDR3 nucleotides: TGCAGTGCTACCCCATGGGGTGGGAATGAGCAGTACTTC. This encodes CSATPWGGNEQYF.

This clonotype has just a few counts. The chain employs TRBV25-1 and TRBJ1-5; 7 positions match TRBD1. V gave up 11 bases and J gave up 2 bases; unmatched junction bases: 0. Germline loops: CDR1 MGHDK, CDR2 SYGVNS. This CDR3 region has 11 residues. The CDR3 DNA follows: TGTGCCGACAGGGGCAATCAGCCCCAGCATTTT. The encoded protein is CADRGNQPQHF.

The chain joins TRBV6-2 or TRBV6-3 to TRBJ1-1; the D is unclear. From germline, CDR1 is MNHEY and CDR2 SVGEGT. V lost 6 bases and J 1 base, leaving 12 bases between the germline ends. This CDR3 is 14 amino acids long. The CDR3, as DNA: TGTGCCAGCAGGGCCATGGGTCGGAACACTGAAGCTTTCTTT. This translates into CASRAMGRNTEAFF.

The chain recombines TRBV20-1 with TRBJ2-1; TRBD2 matches at 7 bases. The germline gives CDR1 DFQATT, CDR2 SNEGSKA (reference sequence). The CDR3 loop spans 16 amino acids. V lost 1 base and J lost 5; bases outside the gene matches: 11. In nucleotides, the CDR3 is TGCAGTGCTAGAGGCCAGGGACTATTCCTCCACAATGAGCAGTTCTTC. Encoded protein: CSARGQGLFLHNEQFF.

J is TRBJ2-3 and V is TRBV20-1, with 10 bases that match TRBD2. The CDR3 loop spans 14 amino acids. V gave up 5 bases and J gave up 3 bases; unmatched junction bases: 5. Looked up from germline, CDR1 is DFQATT and CDR2 is SNEGSKA (reference sequence). The CDR3 here is CSAPMTSGTDTQYF. CDR3 DNA: TGCAGTGCTCCTATGACTAGCGGGACAGATACGCAGTATTTT.

The chain uses TRBV7-8 and TRBJ2-5; tentatively, D is TRBD2 (6 bases). The CDR3 runs 15 residues. V dropped 4 bases and J dropped 11 bases, with 23 bases sitting between them. The germline gives CDR1 SGHVS, CDR2 FQNEAQ. The CDR3 DNA reads TGTGCCAGCAGCTCCCCACTAGCAAGGGATAATGAGCAGTACTTC. Its protein is CASSSPLARDNEQYF. Complete variable domain (other parts from reference TRBV7-8 and TRBJ2-5): GAGVSQSPRYKVAKRGQDVALRCDPISGHVSLFWYQQALGQGPEFLTYFQNEAQLDKSGLPSDRFFAERPEGSVSTLKIQRTQQEDSAVYLCASSSPLARDNEQYFGPGTRLLVL.

In its sample, this clonotype was seen once. The chain uses TRBV20-1 and TRBJ2-1, with no clear D. CDR3 length: 14 residues. CDR1 and CDR2 from the germline V gene are DFQATT and SNEGSKA (reference sequence). The germline V and J ends were trimmed by 4 bases and 0 bases, with 10 bases remaining between them. The CDR3 bases are TGCAGTGCTAACGAACCAAGCTCCTACAATGAGCAGTTCTTC. This codes for CSANEPSSYNEQFF.

Points on this clonotype: Possible read error: a much larger clone is one base away. The chain is built from TRBV24-1 and TRBJ2-4, with 7 positions matching TRBD2. The J call is doubtful: the DNA matches TRBJ2-7 better. The V gene's germline CDR1 is KGHDR and CDR2 SFDVKD. The CDR3 is 14 residues long. This CDR3 is CATRDPSGGYEQYF. The CDR3 DNA follows: TGTGCCACCAGAGATCCCTCGGGGGGCTACGAGCAGTACTTC.

The chain carries TRBV29-1 and TRBJ2-1, with 8 bases that match TRBD2. The CDR3 extends over 15 amino acids. After removal of 4 bases from V and 1 base from J, the junction contained 6 bases not matched to a gene. Per germline, CDR1 SQVTM and CDR2 ANQGSEA. CDR3 sequence: CSVGRRGASYNEQFF. Here the CDR3 DNA reads TGCAGCGTTGGTCGGCGGGGGGCGTCCTACAATGAGCAGTTCTTC.

This clonotype was detected only a few times. V usage is TRBV6-4 and J usage is TRBJ2-1; a possible D gene is TRBD2 (6 bases). The CDR3 is 15 residues long. CDR1 and CDR2 (germline): MRHNA, SNTAGT. V was cut by 3 bases and J by 5 bases, with 14 bases left in between. CDR3: CASSEGSLANNEQFF. The CDR3 DNA is TGTGCCAGCAGTGAAGGGAGTCTAGCGAACAATGAGCAGTTCTTC.

This clonotype has only a few counts. The CDR3 loop is CSARVAGGLSTDTQYF. DNA of the CDR3: TGCAGTGCTAGAGTGGCGGGGGGGCTGAGCACAGATACGCAGTATTTT. The V call is TRBV20-1, the J call TRBJ2-3; 9 nucleotides agree with TRBD2. The CDR3 runs to 16 residues. The junction had 5 bases not matched to a gene; V was cut back by 1 base and J by 0 bases. CDR1 is DFQATT and CDR2 is SNEGSKA in the germline V gene (reference sequence).

In this sample, this clonotype turned up a few times. The chain employs TRBV4-1 and TRBJ2-1, with TRBD2 as a possible D gene (5 bases). CDR3 size: 16 residues. Trimming shortened V by 0 bases and J by 7 bases, and 16 bases separated the two germline ends. CDR1 is MGHRA, CDR2 YSYEKL, per germline. Written as DNA, the CDR3 is TGCGCCAGCAGCCAAGAGCAGTTAGAGGGTTTTAATGAGCAGTTCTTC. Amino acid sequence: CASSQEQLEGFNEQFF.

The chain recombines TRBV28 with TRBJ2-2; 10 bases line up with TRBD1. Germline values: CDR1 MDHEN, CDR2 SYDVKM. The CDR3 has 17 residues. J lost 3 bases, V lost 5 bases, and 9 bases had no gene match. CDR3 loop: CASSPLGQGEYTGELFF. The CDR3 region has the DNA TGTGCCAGCAGTCCGCTCGGACAGGGGGAATACACCGGGGAGCTGTTTTTT.

A few counts support this clonotype. V usage is TRBV5-1 and J usage is TRBJ2-5; TRBD2 matches at 8 bases. Trimming cost V 4 bases and J 5 bases; bases outside gene matches: 7. CDR3 size: 14 residues. Germline values: CDR1 SGHRS, CDR2 YFSETQ. The CDR3 loop is CASSDGLAGETQYF. For the CDR3, the DNA is TGCGCCAGCAGCGATGGACTAGCCGGGGAGACCCAGTACTTC.

This clonotype is a singleton in its sample. The chain joins TRBV30 to TRBJ1-6; no firm D call. This CDR3 is 13 amino acids long. The V end was cut by 4 bases, the J end by 8 bases, with 12 bases between. Germline V CDR1 and CDR2: GTSNPN, SVGIG (reference sequence). CDR3 region: CAWNPRGYSPLHF. The CDR3, as DNA: TGTGCCTGGAACCCTCGCGGGTATTCACCCCTCCACTTT.

This clonotype was seen a handful of times. The rearrangement joins TRBV20-1 to TRBJ2-1, with TRBD2 matching 9 bases. The CDR3 sequence is 14 residues long. After removal of 5 bases from V and 6 bases from J, the junction contained 8 bases not matched to a gene. CDR1 is DFQATT, CDR2 SNEGSKA, per germline (reference sequence). DNA of the CDR3: TGCAGTGCTCCGTTAGCGGGGGCCTCCAATGAGCAGTTCTTC. As protein: CSAPLAGASNEQFF.

This chain uses TRBV28 with TRBJ2-5; possibly TRBD1 for D (6 bases). The CDR3 contains 16 residues. V dropped 4 bases and J dropped 5 bases, with 20 bases sitting between them. Germline CDR1 and CDR2: MDHEN and SYDVKM. In DNA form, the CDR3 reads TGTGCCAGCAGTTCGACCTACAGGGAGAGGAGGGAGACCCAGTACTTC. Translating it yields CASSSTYRERRETQYF.

The rearrangement uses TRBV4-1 and TRBJ2-2, with 10 bases that match TRBD2. After removal of 1 base from V and 4 bases from J, the junction contained 9 bases not matched to a gene. Germline CDR1 is MGHRA and CDR2 is YSYEKL. The CDR3 is 18 amino acids. DNA of the CDR3: TGCGCCAGCAGCCAAGTTACCAGCGGGAGGGCCGGCACCGGGGAGCTGTTTTTT. Its translation: CASSQVTSGRAGTGELFF.